The 32 T cell receptor beta chains below all came from one sample that was sequenced in a study of blood T cell repertoires in COVID-19. Here immunoSEQ multiplex PCR was the method, and the copy in TCRdb shows in-frame clones only, minus some. The repertoire includes around 140,000 clones, around 79% of them detected once, and around 3% sits in the top ten. Sequenced: PBMCs or T cells enriched from blood (not recorded which). The source is a woman aged 45-60 years who had recovered from COVID-19.

The CDR3 loop reads CASSLSWGGDYNEQFF. The CDR3 DNA reads as TGTGCCAGCAGCCTGAGCTGGGGCGGGGACTACAATGAGCAGTTCTTC. The V gene is TRBV4-2, the J gene TRBJ2-1; tentatively, D is TRBD2 (6 bases). Germline V gives CDR1 LGHNA, CDR2 YNFKEQ. The CDR3 is made up of 16 amino acids. Trimming shortened V by 4 bases and J by 3 bases, and 16 bases separated the two germline ends.

This clone was detected only once. The chain employs TRBV10-3 and TRBJ1-2; unclear D gene. From germline, CDR1 is ENHRY and CDR2 SYGVKD. The CDR3 is made up of 17 amino acids. Between the trimmed V and J ends, which lost 0 bases and 4 bases, there was a span of 18 bases. CDR3 sequence: CAISESGSGKWPYGYTF. CDR3 coding DNA: TGTGCCATCAGTGAGTCAGGGTCGGGAAAATGGCCCTATGGCTACACCTTC.

The J gene is TRBJ2-7, the V gene TRBV19; 12 positions agree with TRBD1. With 4 bases clipped from V and 7 bases from J, the junction kept 11 bases outside the gene matches. This CDR3 contains 16 residues. CDR1 and CDR2 from the germline V gene are LNHDA and SQIVND (reference sequence). This CDR3 reads CASSTLPGQGAGEQYF. The CDR3 nucleotides read TGTGCCAGTAGTACCCTTCCGGGACAGGGGGCGGGGGAGCAGTACTTC.

The chain combines TRBV19 with TRBJ1-5, with D perhaps TRBD1 (6 bases). This CDR3 contains 14 residues. V was shortened by 7 bases and J by 3 bases, with 13 bases between the two germline ends. CDR1 is LNHDA and CDR2 is SQIVND in the germline V gene (reference sequence). The CDR3 sequence is CASTRTATNQPQHF. Written as DNA, the CDR3 is TGTGCCAGTACCCGGACAGCTACCAATCAGCCCCAGCATTTT.

The genes are TRBV5-1 and TRBJ2-3; 10 bases match TRBD2. Germline CDR1 SGHRS, CDR2 YFSETQ. The V and J ends lost 0 bases and 4 bases, in that order; junction bases with no gene match: 5. There are 16 residues in the CDR3. CDR3 in amino acids: CASSLGLAGRADTQYF. In DNA, the CDR3 is TGCGCCAGCAGCTTGGGACTAGCGGGCCGCGCAGATACGCAGTATTTT.

This sequence joins TRBV7-9 and TRBJ2-1; D not resolved. CDR1 is SEHNR, CDR2 FQNEAQ, per germline (reference sequence). This CDR3 has 11 residues. The V end was cut by 3 bases, the J end by 6 bases, with 3 bases between. Written as DNA, the CDR3 is TGTGCCAGCAGCTTCCGCAATGAGCAGTTCTTC. Translated, it gives CASSFRNEQFF.

This chain connects TRBV11-2 to TRBJ1-4; D is perhaps TRBD1 (5 bases). Looked up from germline, CDR1 is SGHAT and CDR2 is FQNNGV. V was shortened by 5 bases and J by 4 bases, with 11 bases between the two germline ends. This CDR3 has 14 amino acids. The DNA of the CDR3 is TGTGCCAGCAGCCCGGGACTGAGTAATGAAAAACTGTTTTTT. Translated, it gives CASSPGLSNEKLFF.

The J gene is TRBJ1-1, the V gene TRBV5-1; TRBD1 matches 9 bases. Germline V gene lookup returns CDR1 SGHRS and CDR2 YFSETQ. The CDR3 runs 14 residues. J gave up 5 bases and V 3 bases, and 5 bases lay outside the gene matches. CDR3 sequence reads: CASSSTGGWTEAFF. The CDR3 nucleotides read TGCGCCAGCAGCTCTACAGGGGGCTGGACTGAAGCTTTCTTT.

The chain employs TRBV19 and TRBJ2-1, with 10 bases that match TRBD1. J was trimmed by 13 bases and V by 4 bases; bases with no gene match: 4. Per germline, CDR1 LNHDA and CDR2 SQIVND (reference sequence). CDR3 size: 12 residues. This CDR3 reads CASSTGQGNQFF. In DNA form, the CDR3 reads TGTGCCAGTAGTACGGGACAGGGGAATCAGTTCTTC.

The rearrangement links TRBV5-1 to TRBJ1-5; D is uncertain. The CDR3 extends over 15 amino acids. With 3 bases removed from V and 5 bases from J, the gap between germline ends came to 15 bases. Germline lookup yields CDR1 SGHRS and CDR2 YFSETQ. DNA for the CDR3: TGCGCCAGCAGCTACGAGACCGGTCGGGATCAGCCCCAGCATTTT. It codes for CASSYETGRDQPQHF.

The rearrangement joins TRBV7-8 to TRBJ1-1, with D hard to call. Germline CDR1 SGHVS, CDR2 FQNEAQ. This CDR3 region has 13 residues. Trimming took off 5 bases at V and 0 bases at J, with 7 bases between the two ends. The CDR3 sequence: CASSRGVNTEAFF. As DNA, the CDR3 is TGTGCCAGCAGCCGCGGGGTGAACACTGAAGCTTTCTTT.

With respect to this clone: Other DNA sequences in this sample translate to the same CDR3. The chain joins TRBV6-5 to TRBJ1-3; 8 positions agree with TRBD1. This CDR3 contains 15 residues. Trimming took 5 bases from V and 0 from J; bases not matched to a gene: 3. Germline V gene sequence: CDR1 MNHEY, CDR2 SVGAGI. The CDR3 is CASSRQGSSGNTIYF. The CDR3 bases are TGTGCCAGCAGTAGACAGGGGAGCTCTGGAAACACCATATATTTT.

V gene TRBV2 combines with J gene TRBJ2-1, with D possibly matching TRBD1 (6 bases). Trimming left V 4 bases short and J 9 bases short, with 16 bases between. Germline CDR1 and CDR2: SNHLY and FYNNEI. This CDR3 spans 14 amino acids. CDR3: CASSAWQGSGEQFF. The DNA of the CDR3 is TGTGCCAGCAGTGCATGGCAGGGGAGTGGTGAGCAGTTCTTC.

This sequence joins TRBV9 and TRBJ2-2; unclear D gene. V was clipped by 0 bases and J by 7 bases, with 10 bases between them. Germline V gives CDR1 SGDLS, CDR2 YYNGEE. The length of the CDR3 is 14 residues. In DNA, the CDR3 is TGTGCCAGCAGCGTAGACCTCCCCGGCGGGGAGCTGTTTTTT. It yields the protein CASSVDLPGGELFF.

The J gene is TRBJ1-1, the V gene TRBV9, with 8 bases lining up with TRBD1. Looked up from germline, CDR1 is SGDLS and CDR2 is YYNGEE. The CDR3 contains 13 residues. The V segment lost 2 bases and the J segment 8 bases; nucleotides outside the gene matches: 5. CDR3 residues: CASSVGQGKEAFF. The CDR3 DNA is TGTGCCAGCAGCGTCGGACAGGGAAAGGAAGCTTTCTTT.

The J gene is TRBJ1-2, the V gene TRBV13, with 9 bases identical to TRBD1. This CDR3 is 13 amino acids long. V was pared by 2 bases and J by 8 bases, with 3 bases of the junction left unmatched. Germline lookup yields CDR1 PRHDT and CDR2 FYEKMQ (reference sequence). CDR3 region: CASSLTGGEGYTF. The CDR3 bases are TGTGCCAGCAGCTTAACAGGGGGCGAAGGCTACACCTTC.

This rearrangement joins TRBV2 to TRBJ2-1; weak D call: TRBD1 (6 bases). V dropped 3 bases and J dropped 0 bases, with 12 bases sitting between them. The CDR3 is 16 amino acids. Germline V lookup: CDR1 SNHLY, CDR2 FYNNEI. CDR3 sequence reads: CASSDEDRGSYNEQFF. DNA of the CDR3: TGTGCCAGCAGTGACGAGGACAGAGGCTCCTACAATGAGCAGTTCTTC.

The genes are TRBV10-3 and TRBJ1-3; TRBD1 aligns across 8 bases. J lost 4 bases, V lost 6 bases, and 2 bases had no gene match. Per the germline V gene, CDR1 is ENHRY and CDR2 is SYGVKD. This CDR3 contains 13 residues. CDR3 DNA: TGTGCCATCAGAGGACAGGGAGGAAACACCATATATTTT. Residues: CAIRGQGGNTIYF.

The rearrangement links TRBV5-5 to TRBJ1-3; the D gene is possibly TRBD1 (5 bases). Trimming left V 4 bases short and J 7 bases short, with 21 bases between. The CDR3 loop spans 16 amino acids. The germline V gene encodes CDR1 SGHKS and CDR2 YYEKEE (reference sequence). DNA of the CDR3: TGTGCCAGCAGCAAAGTGACGGACAATCGCGAGAACACCATATATTTT. It yields the protein CASSKVTDNRENTIYF.

The chain couples TRBV11-2 to TRBJ1-1; D gene unclear. CDR1 SGHAT and CDR2 FQNNGV come from the germline V gene. This CDR3 region has 13 residues. The ends were cut back, 2 bases at V and 1 base at J, with 5 bases in the middle. CDR3 sequence (DNA): TGTGCCAGCAGCTTAAGAGCGAACACTGAAGCTTTCTTT. Translating gives CASSLRANTEAFF.

This clone has a single count. The V call is TRBV4-1, the J call TRBJ1-1, with TRBD1 matching 9 bases. Unmatched junction bases numbered 2, after V lost 1 base and J lost 8 bases. Germline CDR1 reads MGHRA; CDR2 reads YSYEKL. The length of the CDR3 is 13 residues. CDR3 region: CASSQGDRAEAFF. The CDR3 nucleotides read TGCGCCAGCAGCCAAGGGGACAGGGCAGAAGCTTTCTTT.

V usage is TRBV7-9 and J usage is TRBJ1-2; 7 bases line up with TRBD1. The CDR3 spans 17 residues. Germline V lookup: CDR1 SEHNR, CDR2 FQNEAQ (reference sequence). The V segment lost 5 bases and the J segment 2 bases; nucleotides outside the gene matches: 14. The CDR3 DNA reads TGTGCCAGCAGCACGAGACAGGGTCCAACAGGAAACTATGGCTACACCTTC. It yields the protein CASSTRQGPTGNYGYTF. Full variable domain (remainder filled in from reference TRBV7-9 and TRBJ1-2): DTGVSQNPRHKITKRGQNVTFRCDPISEHNRLYWYRQTLGQGPEFLTYFQNEAQLEKSRLLSDRFSAERPKGSFSTLEIQRTEQGDSAMYLCASSTRQGPTGNYGYTFGSGTRLTVV.

The table lists this clone with many counts. V usage is TRBV28 and J usage is TRBJ1-4, with D perhaps TRBD1 (5 bases). The CDR3 length is 14 residues. Looked up from germline, CDR1 is MDHEN and CDR2 is SYDVKM. The ends were cut back, 3 bases at V and 8 bases at J, with 13 bases in the middle. The DNA for the CDR3 is TGTGCCAGCAGTTTCCTGGGGGGACGCGAAAAACTGTTTTTT. This gives the protein CASSFLGGREKLFF.

J is TRBJ2-1 and V is TRBV24-1, with D possibly TRBD2 on 5 matching bases. With 9 bases removed from V and 6 bases from J, the gap between germline ends came to 17 bases. The CDR3 is 14 amino acids. CDR1 and CDR2 (germline): KGHDR, SFDVKD. CDR3 sequence: CATGPGSFINEQFF. In DNA form, the CDR3 reads TGTGCCACCGGACCGGGAAGTTTCATCAATGAGCAGTTCTTC.

V and J are TRBV28 and TRBJ2-1; 13 nucleotides match TRBD2. Trimming cost V 8 bases and J 5 bases; bases outside gene matches: 3. Germline CDR1 is MDHEN and CDR2 is SYDVKM. The CDR3 sequence is 14 residues long. CDR3 sequence (DNA): TGTGCCAGCGACGGACTAGCGGGAGACAATGAGCAGTTCTTC. The encoded protein is CASDGLAGDNEQFF. The whole variable domain, filled in from reference TRBV28 and TRBJ2-1, reads DVKVTQSSRYLVKRTGEKVFLECVQDMDHENMFWYRQDPGLGLRLIYFSYDVKMKEKGDIPEGYSVSREKKERFSLILESASTNQTSMYLCASDGLAGDNEQFFGPGTRLTVL.

V is TRBV19 and J is TRBJ1-2; unclear D gene. With 7 bases removed from V and 0 bases from J, the gap between germline ends came to 12 bases. The CDR3 has 14 residues. In germline, CDR1 is LNHDA, CDR2 SQIVND (reference sequence). The CDR3 DNA reads as TGTGCCAGTAACTCTCGAACGGCTAACTATGGCTACACCTTC. Translation gives CASNSRTANYGYTF.

Written as DNA, the CDR3 is TGTGCCAGCAGCTTCGGTCCGAGATATAATTCACCCCTCCACTTT. Protein sequence: CASSFGPRYNSPLHF. This chain uses TRBV5-6 with TRBJ1-6; D is unclear. Germline V gives CDR1 SGHDT, CDR2 YYEEEE. The V end was cut by 2 bases, the J end by 4 bases, with 10 bases between. The length of the CDR3 is 15 residues.

This sequence joins TRBV28 and TRBJ2-1; D not certain. The CDR3 has 14 residues. Deletions cut 5 bases from V and 6 bases from J, with 14 bases between. Germline assignment: CDR1 MDHEN and CDR2 SYDVKM. CDR3 DNA: TGTGCCAGCAGTGACGGCGGCTACCTCAATGAGCAGTTCTTC. It codes for CASSDGGYLNEQFF.

The chain employs TRBV28 and TRBJ1-1, with D maybe TRBD1 (5 bases). This CDR3 contains 14 residues. Germline CDR1 and CDR2: MDHEN and SYDVKM. Trimming shortened V by 2 bases and J by 1 base, and 8 bases separated the two germline ends. CDR3 loop: CASSLGGENTEAFF. The CDR3, as DNA: TGTGCCAGCAGTTTAGGGGGGGAGAACACTGAAGCTTTCTTT.

This clone occurred a few times. The rearrangement joins TRBV5-1 to TRBJ2-7; 8 bases align to TRBD2. Trimming removed 0 bases from V and 0 bases from J; junction bases left unmatched: 5. There are 16 residues in the CDR3. The germline CDR1 and CDR2 sequences are SGHRS and YFSETQ. The CDR3 sequence is CASSLGLRGGSYEQYF. The CDR3 DNA reads TGCGCCAGCAGCTTGGGGCTACGGGGGGGCTCCTACGAGCAGTACTTC.

This sequence joins TRBV5-6 and TRBJ1-1; D is ambiguous. Per the germline V gene, CDR1 is SGHDT and CDR2 is YYEEEE. The V and J ends lost 3 bases and 0 bases respectively, with 9 bases between them. CDR3 size: 14 residues. This chain's CDR3 is CASSYSPMNTEAFF. CDR3 sequence (DNA): TGTGCCAGCAGCTACAGCCCTATGAACACTGAAGCTTTCTTT.

The genes are TRBV12-5 and TRBJ2-7, with a weak D call TRBD1 (6 bases). There are 13 residues in the CDR3. CDR1 and CDR2 from the germline V gene are LGHNT and FRNRAP. The V end lost 6 bases, the J end lost 1 base, and 10 bases lay between the germline ends. CDR3: CASGQGESYEQYF. Here the CDR3 DNA reads TGTGCTAGTGGACAGGGCGAATCCTACGAGCAGTACTTC. Full variable domain (missing parts from reference TRBV12-5 and TRBJ2-7): DARVTQTPRHKVTEMGQEVTMRCQPILGHNTVFWYRQTMMQGLELLAYFRNRAPLDDSGMPKDRFSAEMPDATLATLKIQPSEPRDSAVYFCASGQGESYEQYFGPGTRLTVT.